One sample yielded the 12 T cell receptor beta chains listed below, sequenced in a study of blood T cells in healthy people across ages. A second about 7 to 12 cycle PCR used barcoded and J-beta primers. MiXCR, applied by TCRdb to the 5' RACE reads, yields one record per CDR3 protein. This table has 650,000 to 700,000 distinct CDR3 sequences, about a third appearing once. Specimen: blood. These receptors were taken from a woman of 80 years or more in good health.

V and J are TRBV29-1 and TRBJ1-6, with TRBD1 matching over 7 bases. Germline CDR1 and CDR2: SQVTM and ANQGSEA. This CDR3 is 15 amino acids long. Germline trimming cut 5 bases from V and 4 bases from J; bases unmatched to any gene: 8. The CDR3 sequence is CSVTTGAGYNSPLHF. The CDR3 coding sequence is TGCAGCGTTACCACAGGGGCCGGATATAATTCACCCCTCCACTTT.

This clonotype appeared a single time. The genes are TRBV5-4 and TRBJ2-7; the D call may be TRBD1 or TRBD2 (5 bases each). This CDR3 has 16 residues. Between the trimmed V and J ends, which lost 0 bases and 2 bases, there was a span of 15 bases. Germline loops: CDR1 SGHNT, CDR2 YYREEE (reference sequence). This chain's CDR3 is CASSLGAPGPAYEQYF. For the CDR3, the DNA is TGTGCCAGCAGCTTGGGGGCACCGGGACCTGCCTACGAGCAGTACTTC.

A few counts support this clonotype. Mismatch with germline at one junction end may stem from a read error. J is TRBJ2-3 and V is TRBV6-2 or TRBV6-3; no reliable D call. Germline assignment: CDR1 MNHEY and CDR2 SVGEGT. This CDR3 spans 12 amino acids. The CDR3 DNA sequence: TGTGCCGGCAGCTTAGGCGGAGATACGCAGTATTTT. It codes for CAGSLGGDTQYF.

CDR3: CASRLSDQPQHF. The CDR3 DNA sequence: TGTGCCAGCCGGTTAAGCGATCAGCCCCAGCATTTT. The rearrangement links TRBV6-2 or TRBV6-3 to TRBJ1-5; D ambiguous. Trimming stripped 8 bases from V and 5 bases from J, with 10 bases between. The CDR3 spans 12 residues. CDR1 is MNHEY, CDR2 SVGEGT, per germline.

The V call is TRBV7-9, the J call TRBJ2-2; unclear D gene. The CDR3 consists of 10 residues. Germline values: CDR1 SEHNR, CDR2 FQNEAQ (reference sequence). Trimming took off 7 bases at V and 9 bases at J, with 6 bases between the two ends. The CDR3 is CASTSRELFF. CDR3 nucleotides: TGTGCCAGCACCTCTCGGGAGCTGTTTTTT. The variable domain in full, completed from reference TRBV7-9 and TRBJ2-2, reads DTGVSQNPRHKITKRGQNVTFRCDPISEHNRLYWYRQTLGQGPEFLTYFQNEAQLEKSRLLSDRFSAERPKGSFSTLEIQRTEQGDSAMYLCASTSRELFFGEGSRLTVL.

This clonotype was recorded many times. The chain recombines TRBV5-6 with TRBJ1-2; no definite D call. V lost 4 bases and J lost 8, with 15 bases in between. Germline CDR1 and CDR2: SGHDT and YYEEEE. This CDR3 region has 13 residues. The CDR3 loop reads CASSRALRKGYTF. Here the CDR3 DNA reads TGTGCCAGCAGCCGGGCCCTCAGGAAGGGCTACACCTTC. The variable domain in full, with the rest retrieved from reference TRBV5-6 and TRBJ1-2, is DAGVTQSPTHLIKTRGQQVTLRCSPKSGHDTVSWYQQALGQGPQFIFQYYEEEERQRGNFPDRFSGHQFPNYSSELNVNALLLGDSALYLCASSRALRKGYTFGSGTRLTVV.

Concerning this clonotype: With a much larger clone just one base away, this may be a read error. The V and J genes are TRBV6-2 or TRBV6-3 and TRBJ2-1; tentative D call: TRBD1 (6 bases). The tail of the sequence fits TRBJ2-7 better, so the J call may be wrong. CDR1 is MNHEY, CDR2 SVGEGT, per germline. The CDR3 has 17 amino acids. The CDR3 sequence is CASISPGVPDPYNEQYF. The CDR3 coding sequence is TGTGCCAGCATTTCGCCAGGGGTACCCGACCCATACAATGAGCAGTACTTC.

The chain employs TRBV5-5 and TRBJ2-7; D might be TRBD2 (6 bases). Trimming removed 0 bases at V and 2 bases at J, with 18 bases between. The CDR3 sequence is 17 residues long. Germline V gene lookup returns CDR1 SGHKS and CDR2 YYEKEE (reference sequence). Here the CDR3 reads CASSLDWRAASTYEQYF. In nucleotides, the CDR3 is TGTGCCAGCAGCTTGGATTGGAGGGCGGCTTCGACCTACGAGCAGTACTTC. Full variable domain (missing parts from reference TRBV5-5 and TRBJ2-7): DAGVTQSPTHLIKTRGQQVTLRCSPISGHKSVSWYQQVLGQGPQFIFQYYEKEERGRGNFPDRFSARQFPNYSSELNVNALLLGDSALYLCASSLDWRAASTYEQYFGPGTRLTVT.

This clonotype was observed once. This rearrangement joins TRBV20-1 to TRBJ2-5; D remains ambiguous. With the DNA end fitting TRBJ2-4 better, the J assignment may be wrong. CDR1 and CDR2 from the germline V gene are DFQATT and SNEGSKA (reference sequence). There are 13 residues in the CDR3. CDR3 in amino acids: CSAGVAPLPIQYF. The CDR3 DNA reads TGCAGTGCTGGGGTGGCCCCATTACCCATTCAGTACTTC.

This clonotype was seen many times. The chain links TRBV5-1 to TRBJ1-2, with TRBD1 matching over 7 bases. With V trimmed by 2 bases and J by 5 bases, 6 bases remained unmatched. Per germline, CDR1 SGHRS and CDR2 YFSETQ. This CDR3 is built from 14 residues. The DNA of the CDR3 is TGCGCCAGCAGCTTATTCGGGACAGAATATGGCTACACCTTC. Translated, it gives CASSLFGTEYGYTF.

Note on this clonotype: Given a much more abundant clone one base away, this may be a read error. This rearrangement joins TRBV30 to TRBJ2-1; 8 bases match TRBD1. TRBJ2-7 explains the end of the DNA better; the J call may be wrong. The germline CDR1 and CDR2 sequences are GTSNPN and SVGIG (reference sequence). The CDR3 has 12 residues. The CDR3 here is CAWTQGAGEQYF. CDR3 in DNA: TGTGCCTGGACCCAGGGGGCGGGTGAGCAGTACTTC.

A remark on this clonotype: Compared with germline, one end of the junction differs, possibly owing to a read error. This chain joins TRBV9 and TRBJ2-7; 7 bases are shared with TRBD2. In germline, CDR1 is SGDLS, CDR2 YYNGEE. This CDR3 has 15 amino acids. The CDR3 loop reads CDSSLTGTRGDEQYF. The CDR3, as DNA: TGTGACAGCAGCCTGACCGGGACCCGGGGGGATGAGCAGTACTTC.